This is a list of T cell receptor beta chains from one sample in a study of chemoradiotherapy in HPV16-positive cancers. Produced via immunoSEQ multiplex PCR; TCRdb's table is partial and in-frame only. The data contain 20,000 to 30,000 clones, less than 95% of them singletons. Sampling was done from a patient who underwent chemoradiotherapy. These receptors were obtained from a human donor with HPV-associated anogenital cancer. The CDR3 runs from the conserved cysteine through the conserved F or W. Fields, in order: J gene, V gene, D gene, CDR3 DNA, CDR3 protein. D genes are given only for firm matches.

TRBJ2-5 | TRBV21-1 | . | TGTGCCACCCGAAGGATTATCGAGCCCGAGAGCCATCAAGAGACCCAGTACTTC | CATRRIIEPESHQETQYF
TRBJ2-1 | TRBV5-1 | TRBD2 | TGCGCCAGCAGCTTGGTTGGGGGGGTTACTACGGATGAGCAGTTCTTC | CASSLVGGVTTDEQFF
TRBJ2-5 | TRBV28 | . | TGTGCCAGCAGTCCATTTAGTTTAATGGACAGCTTACAAGAGACCCAGTACTTC | CASSPFSLMDSLQETQYF
TRBJ1-5 | TRBV4-2 | . | TGTGCCAGCAGCCAAGAGGCTGAAGGTAGGCCCCAGCATTTT | CASSQEAEGRPQHF
TRBJ1-2 | TRBV6-1 | . | TGTGCCAGCAGCCTCGCCTCCTATGGCTACACCTTC | CASSLASYGYTF
TRBJ2-3 | TRBV29-1 | TRBD1 | TGCAGCGTCAAACAGGGGACAGATACGCAGTATTTT | CSVKQGTDTQYF
TRBJ2-3 | TRBV5-6 | . | TGTGCCAGCAGGACCATCAGCACAGATACGCAGTATTTT | CASRTISTDTQYF
TRBJ1-2 | TRBV28 | . | TGTGCCAGCAGCTCCGGAGGGGCTAACTATGGCTACACCTTC | CASSSGGANYGYTF
TRBJ2-1 | TRBV5-8 | TRBD2 | TGTGCCAGCAGGCCGGGACTAGCCTTTAACAATGAGCAGTTCTTC | CASRPGLAFNNEQFF
TRBJ1-4 | TRBV28 | TRBD1 | TGTGCCAGCAGTTCTCCGGGACAGGGGGGGGAAAAACTGTTTTTT | CASSSPGQGGEKLFF
TRBJ1-2 | TRBV5-1 | . | TGCGCCAGCAGCTTAGGGGGGCGCGATGGATCGAACTATGGCTACACCTTC | CASSLGGRDGSNYGYTF
TRBJ2-1 | TRBV27 | TRBD2 | TGTGCCAGCAGTCCCTTAGCGGGAGGACCCTCCAATGAGCAGTTCTTC | CASSPLAGGPSNEQFF
TRBJ2-5 | TRBV28 | TRBD2 | TGTGCCAGCACCCTGGGACTAGCGGGAGGATCGGGGGAGACCCAGTACTTC | CASTLGLAGGSGETQYF
TRBJ2-7 | TRBV25-1 | . | TGTGCCAGCAGTCCCCCCGGAGGGGGCTACGAGCAGTACTTC | CASSPPGGGYEQYF
TRBJ2-1 | TRBV5-1 | TRBD2 | TGCGCCAGCAGCTTGGTGGGGGCCCCGACTAGCGGGGGAGGCAATGAGCAGTTCTTC | CASSLVGAPTSGGGNEQFF
TRBJ1-1 | TRBV28 | . | TGTGCCAGCAGTCCCACACCTATGAACACTGAAGCTTTCTTT | CASSPTPMNTEAFF
TRBJ1-1 | TRBV5-5 | . | TGTGCCAGCAGCCAAAAAGTGGGACCGAAGGGCACTGAAGCTTTCTTT | CASSQKVGPKGTEAFF
TRBJ2-7 | TRBV6-1 | . | TGTGCCAGCAGCGGACAGTGGAGCTCCTACGAGCAGTACTTC | CASSGQWSSYEQYF